This passage covers 20 T cell receptor beta chains from one sample sequenced in a study of blood T cell repertoires in COVID-19. TCRdb's table, derived via immunoSEQ multiplex PCR, lists solely in-frame clones and lacks some. The table includes approximately 170,000 clones, around 85% detected once. The sample consisted of PBMCs or T cells enriched from blood (not recorded which). Source of these receptors: a woman in her twenties or thirties who had recovered from COVID-19.

This rearrangement joins TRBV7-2 to TRBJ2-1, with 7 nucleotides matching TRBD2. Trimming cost V 1 base and J 6 bases; bases outside gene matches: 9. The CDR3 consists of 16 residues. CDR1 and CDR2 (germline): SGHTA, FQGNSA. The CDR3 loop is CASSLEGGPGGNEQFF. In DNA form, the CDR3 reads TGTGCCAGCAGCTTAGAGGGAGGGCCTGGCGGCAATGAGCAGTTCTTC.

The V call is TRBV29-1, the J call TRBJ2-1, with a weak D call TRBD1 (6 bases). The germline CDR1 and CDR2 sequences are SQVTM and ANQGSEA. The CDR3 runs to 15 residues. V was cut by 4 bases and J by 7 bases, with 20 bases left in between. The chain's CDR3 is CSVGYPGRTANEQFF. The CDR3 DNA follows: TGCAGCGTTGGATACCCGGGACGGACAGCGAATGAGCAGTTCTTC.

The chain uses TRBV28 and TRBJ1-1; the match to TRBD1 covers 7 bases. The CDR3 spans 14 residues. V shed 6 bases and J 1 base; nucleotides not matched to a gene: 5. Germline lookup yields CDR1 MDHEN and CDR2 SYDVKM. The CDR3 sequence: CASRFSGGNTEAFF. The DNA of the CDR3 is TGTGCCAGCAGATTTTCAGGGGGGAACACTGAAGCTTTCTTT.

J is TRBJ1-5 and V is TRBV7-2, with D maybe TRBD1 (5 bases). Trimming shortened V by 1 base and J by 5 bases, and 9 bases separated the two germline ends. The CDR3 extends over 14 amino acids. Germline lookup yields CDR1 SGHTA and CDR2 FQGNSA. The CDR3 DNA is TGTGCCAGCAGCTTAGGAGGACAAGATCAGCCCCAGCATTTT. It specifies CASSLGGQDQPQHF. Using reference TRBV7-2 and TRBJ1-5 for the parts outside the CDR3, the full variable domain is GAGVSQSPSNKVTEKGKDVELRCDPISGHTALYWYRQSLGQGLEFLIYFQGNSAPDKSGLPSDRFSAERTGGSVSTLTIQRTQQEDSAVYLCASSLGGQDQPQHFGDGTRLSIL.

This chain joins TRBV5-1 and TRBJ2-5; 8 nucleotides match TRBD2. The CDR3 has 17 residues. Losses at the gene ends were 4 bases for V and 7 bases for J; bases not matched to a gene: 18. Germline V CDR1 and CDR2: SGHRS, YFSETQ. CDR3: CASSPEDSGLGFGTQYF. The CDR3 nucleotides are TGCGCCAGCAGCCCAGAGGACTCGGGACTAGGGTTCGGGACCCAGTACTTC.

The gene calls are TRBV7-8 and TRBJ2-7; 9 bases align to TRBD2. Germline V gene sequence: CDR1 SGHVS, CDR2 FQNEAQ. With V trimmed by 1 base and J by 1 base, 5 bases remained unmatched. This CDR3 is built from 16 residues. This chain's CDR3 is CASSLGRSGGSYEQYF. Written as DNA, the CDR3 is TGTGCCAGCAGCTTAGGGAGAAGCGGGGGGTCCTACGAGCAGTACTTC.

In nucleotides, the CDR3 is TGTGCCAGCTCCCACGGGACAGGGGAATACACCATATATTTT. Its protein product is CASSHGTGEYTIYF. V and J are TRBV18 and TRBJ1-3; TRBD1 aligns across 10 bases. Losses at the gene ends were 6 bases for V and 8 bases for J; bases not matched to a gene: 7. This CDR3 contains 14 residues. CDR1 KGHSH and CDR2 LQKENI come from the germline V gene.

This chain connects TRBV18 to TRBJ1-3; D gene ambiguous. V was cut by 2 bases and J by 0 bases, with 8 bases left in between. There are 15 residues in the CDR3. Germline V gene sequence: CDR1 KGHSH, CDR2 LQKENI. In nucleotides, the CDR3 is TGTGCCAGCTCACCAAGGAGCCTCTCTGGAAACACCATATATTTT. Its translation: CASSPRSLSGNTIYF. Full variable domain (remainder filled in from reference TRBV18 and TRBJ1-3): NAGVMQNPRHLVRRRGQEARLRCSPMKGHSHVYWYRQLPEEGLKFMVYLQKENIIDESGMPKERFSAEFPKEGPSILRIQQVVRGDSAAYFCASSPRSLSGNTIYFGEGSWLTVV.

The chain couples TRBV5-1 to TRBJ2-3, with 8 bases matching TRBD1. The J segment lost 3 bases and the V segment lost 4 bases, leaving 4 bases of the junction unmatched. Germline CDR1 SGHRS, CDR2 YFSETQ. The CDR3 is 14 amino acids. DNA for the CDR3: TGCGCCAGCAGCCCGCAGGGGGCAACAGATACGCAGTATTTT. Translated, it gives CASSPQGATDTQYF.

This chain joins TRBV10-3 and TRBJ2-3; TRBD2 matches 8 bases. Germline CDR1 and CDR2: ENHRY and SYGVKD. This CDR3 is 14 amino acids long. Trimming took 6 bases from V and 1 from J; bases not matched to a gene: 3. The CDR3 spells CAIRLAERTDTQYF. In DNA form, the CDR3 reads TGTGCCATCAGACTAGCGGAACGCACAGATACGCAGTATTTT.

V and J are TRBV18 and TRBJ2-5; 11 positions match TRBD1. The CDR3 consists of 18 residues. CDR1 and CDR2 from the germline V gene are KGHSH and LQKENI. With 6 bases clipped from V and 2 bases from J, the junction kept 14 bases outside the gene matches. The CDR3 DNA reads TGTGCCAGCTCCGTCTTTCCGGTCAGGGACAGGGGGCAAGAGACCCAGTACTTC. Its protein product is CASSVFPVRDRGQETQYF.

The genes are TRBV24-1 and TRBJ1-1; D possibly corresponds to TRBD1 (5 bases). The CDR3 runs 13 residues. Germline lookup yields CDR1 KGHDR and CDR2 SFDVKD. Trimming took off 3 bases at V and 1 base at J, with 5 bases between the two ends. The CDR3, as DNA: TGTGCCACCAGTGATGGACAGAACACTGAAGCTTTCTTT. Protein sequence: CATSDGQNTEAFF.

The chain couples TRBV28 to TRBJ2-7; 14 nucleotides match TRBD2. Germline lookup yields CDR1 MDHEN and CDR2 SYDVKM. The junction had 13 bases not matched to a gene; V was cut back by 6 bases and J by 3 bases. The CDR3 has 18 residues. CDR3 amino acids: CASSLGLAGGDIRYEQYV. The CDR3 DNA is TGTGCCAGCAGCCTCGGACTAGCGGGGGGCGATATCCGCTACGAGCAGTACGTC.

This rearrangement joins TRBV6-1 to TRBJ1-5; D gene uncertain. Germline CDR1 is MNHNS and CDR2 is SASEGT. V was trimmed by 2 bases and J by 4 bases, leaving 12 bases between them. The CDR3 sequence is 15 residues long. This CDR3 reads CASSEQDGGNQPQHF. The CDR3 DNA sequence: TGTGCCAGCAGTGAACAAGATGGAGGGAATCAGCCCCAGCATTTT.

The CDR3 loop is CAISEREGLYYEQYF. CDR3 nucleotide sequence: TGTGCCATCAGTGAGAGGGAAGGACTATACTACGAGCAGTACTTC. J is TRBJ2-7 and V is TRBV10-3; maybe TRBD2 (6 bases). V lost 2 bases and J lost 3, with 14 bases in between. The V gene's germline CDR1 is ENHRY and CDR2 SYGVKD. The length of the CDR3 is 15 residues.

The chain is built from TRBV5-6 and TRBJ2-5; TRBD1 agrees at 9 bases. The junction had 8 bases not matched to a gene; V was cut back by 2 bases and J by 3 bases. Germline CDR1 reads SGHDT; CDR2 reads YYEEEE. This CDR3 is 16 amino acids long. The CDR3, as DNA: TGTGCCAGCAGCTTCCCACCGGGACAGGGTAAAGAGACCCAGTACTTC. Protein sequence: CASSFPPGQGKETQYF. The whole variable domain, remainder taken from reference TRBV5-6 and TRBJ2-5, is DAGVTQSPTHLIKTRGQQVTLRCSPKSGHDTVSWYQQALGQGPQFIFQYYEEEERQRGNFPDRFSGHQFPNYSSELNVNALLLGDSALYLCASSFPPGQGKETQYFGPGTRLLVL.

The V gene is TRBV5-4, the J gene TRBJ2-1; D remains unclear. Trimming cost V 4 bases and J 3 bases, with 20 bases left between them. The CDR3 consists of 17 residues. Germline V CDR1 and CDR2: SGHNT, YYREEE (reference sequence). The CDR3 loop reads CASSPPTPPSLYNEQFF. In nucleotides, the CDR3 is TGTGCCAGCAGCCCCCCGACTCCCCCCTCTCTCTACAATGAGCAGTTCTTC.

The rearrangement joins TRBV7-3 to TRBJ2-1; perhaps TRBD2 as D (6 bases). The V gene lost 5 bases and the J gene lost 8 bases, with 19 bases spanning the gap. There are 15 residues in the CDR3. Per the germline V gene, CDR1 is SGHTA and CDR2 is FQGTGA. The CDR3 nucleotides read TGTGCCAGCAGCCCCGTGGGACTCCAAGGGGATGAGCAGTTCTTC. It codes for CASSPVGLQGDEQFF.

The chain is built from TRBV18 and TRBJ1-5; no firm D call. The CDR3 runs 16 residues. Trimming took off 3 bases at V and 3 bases at J, with 15 bases between the two ends. In germline, CDR1 is KGHSH, CDR2 LQKENI. In nucleotides, the CDR3 is TGTGCCAGCTCACCGGGATGGGGAGCTAACAATCAGCCCCAGCATTTT. This encodes CASSPGWGANNQPQHF. Complete variable domain (other parts from reference TRBV18 and TRBJ1-5): NAGVMQNPRHLVRRRGQEARLRCSPMKGHSHVYWYRQLPEEGLKFMVYLQKENIIDESGMPKERFSAEFPKEGPSILRIQQVVRGDSAAYFCASSPGWGANNQPQHFGDGTRLSIL.

This clone was picked up one time. V usage is TRBV5-1 and J usage is TRBJ2-3, with TRBD2 identical over 9 bases. The CDR3 totals 20 residues. Germline lookup yields CDR1 SGHRS and CDR2 YFSETQ. J gave up 7 bases and V 4 bases, and 25 bases lay outside the gene matches. Here the CDR3 reads CASSIPPGAGTSLGLYTQYF. The CDR3 nucleotides are TGCGCCAGCAGCATACCCCCGGGGGCCGGGACTAGCTTAGGTCTCTATACGCAGTATTTT.